This T cell receptor (beta chain) was sequenced in a study of T cell responses to AZD1222 COVID-19 vaccine. Overall study results and limits: The study found Spike-specific TCR breadth and depth rose after two AZD1222 doses. Possibly, clonal diversity was underestimated; donors were largely white British and included more females. Repertoires were obtained only post-peak T cell response.

The CDR3 runs 12 residues. Trimming left V 2 bases short and J 3 bases short, with 4 bases between. The germline V gene encodes CDR1 KGHSH and CDR2 LQKENI. Sequencing was performed with immunoSEQ multiplex PCR; in TCRdb, only in-frame clones are kept and a portion is missing. Of about 70,000 clones listed, 88% are singletons. For this clone: As yet, its antigen is unknown.

The clonotype was recovered from an adult in good health. The V gene is TRBV18, the J gene TRBJ2-5, with D hard to call. The sequencing here drew on peripheral blood, taken on day 0 of MenACWY control vaccination. The CDR3 is CASSPYEETQYF. In DNA form, the CDR3 reads TGTGCCAGCTCACCATACGAAGAGACCCAGTACTTC. The variable domain in full, with the rest retrieved from reference TRBV18 and TRBJ2-5, is NAGVMQNPRHLVRRRGQEARLRCSPMKGHSHVYWYRQLPEEGLKFMVYLQKENIIDESGMPKERFSAEFPKEGPSILRIQQVVRGDSAAYFCASSPYEETQYFGPGTRLLVL.